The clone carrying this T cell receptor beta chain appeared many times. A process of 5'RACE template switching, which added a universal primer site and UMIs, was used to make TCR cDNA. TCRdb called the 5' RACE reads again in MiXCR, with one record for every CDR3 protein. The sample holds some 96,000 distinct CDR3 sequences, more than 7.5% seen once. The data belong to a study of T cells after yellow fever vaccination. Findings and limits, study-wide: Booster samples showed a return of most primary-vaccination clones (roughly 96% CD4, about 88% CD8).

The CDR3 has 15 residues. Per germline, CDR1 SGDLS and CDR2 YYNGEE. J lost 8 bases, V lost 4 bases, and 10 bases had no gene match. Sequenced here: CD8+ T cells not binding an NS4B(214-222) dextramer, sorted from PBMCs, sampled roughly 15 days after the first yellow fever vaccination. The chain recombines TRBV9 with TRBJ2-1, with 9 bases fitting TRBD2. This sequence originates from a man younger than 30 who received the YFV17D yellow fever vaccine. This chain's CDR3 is CASSRLAGGLDEQFF. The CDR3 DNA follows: TGTGCCAGCAGCAGACTGGCGGGGGGGCTCGATGAGCAGTTCTTC. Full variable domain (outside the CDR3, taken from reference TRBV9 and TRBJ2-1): DSGVTQTPKHLITATGQRVTLRCSPRSGDLSVYWYQQSLDQGLQFLIQYYNGEERAKGNILERFSAQQFPDLHSELNLSSLELGDSALYFCASSRLAGGLDEQFFGPGTRLTVL.